One and the same sample provided the 5 T cell receptor beta chains below, sequenced in a study of T cells after yellow fever vaccination. Each CDR3 protein is one row after TCRdb ran MiXCR on the 5' RACE reads. The data show more than 300,000 distinct CDR3 sequences, around 10% seen once. The input for sequencing was CD4+ T cells sorted from PBMCs, taken 45 days after the yellow fever booster vaccination. These receptors all come from a man between 18 and 35 years old who received the YFV17D yellow fever vaccine.

This clonotype was seen a few times. The V and J genes are TRBV12-3 or TRBV12-4 and TRBJ1-3; TRBD1 is a possible D gene (5 bases). V lost 3 bases to trimming and J lost 5 bases, with 14 bases between them. The CDR3 is made up of 15 amino acids. The CDR3 DNA reads as TGTGCCAGCAGTTTTAGGAGGGGCTTAAGAAACACCATATATTTT. Encoded protein: CASSFRRGLRNTIYF.

This clonotype was counted ten times or more. This chain joins TRBV4-2 and TRBJ2-5; no clear D gene. There are 14 residues in the CDR3. Between the trimmed V and J ends, which lost 3 bases and 2 bases, there was a span of 10 bases. Germline CDR1 reads LGHNA; CDR2 reads YNFKEQ. The CDR3 is CASSQNLGQETQYF. The CDR3 DNA reads TGTGCCAGCAGCCAGAATCTTGGGCAAGAGACCCAGTACTTC.

This chain connects TRBV5-8 to TRBJ1-2; D gene unclear. Trimming pared 3 bases from V and 5 bases from J, leaving 2 bases between. The CDR3 loop spans 10 amino acids. Germline assignment: CDR1 SGHTS and CDR2 YDEGEE. This chain's CDR3 is CASSSYGYTF. Here the CDR3 DNA reads TGTGCCAGCAGCTCATATGGCTACACCTTC.

The chain joins TRBV4-1 to TRBJ2-1; D remains unclear. Germline V CDR1 and CDR2: MGHRA, YSYEKL. Between the trimmed V and J ends, which lost 1 base and 4 bases, there was a span of 11 bases. The CDR3 is made up of 15 amino acids. The CDR3, as DNA: TGCGCCAGCAGCCAAGCAGGTGGAACGTACAATGAGCAGTTCTTC. Its protein is CASSQAGGTYNEQFF.

A few counts support this clonotype. The junction does not match germline at one end; this may be a read error. The chain combines TRBV5-1 with TRBJ2-3; TRBD2 might be the D (7 bases). Germline V lookup: CDR1 SGHRS, CDR2 YFSETQ. The CDR3 covers 15 residues. The CDR3 nucleotides are TGCGCCAGCAGTTTGGGGGGGGCTGGCACAGATACGCAGTATTTT. Residues: CASSLGGAGTDTQYF.